This T cell receptor beta chain was recovered during a study of technical replicates of blood from a handful of donors. The V segment lost 10 bases and the J segment 8 bases; nucleotides outside the gene matches: 6. CDR1 is SNHLY, CDR2 FYNNEI, per germline. The CDR3 runs 11 residues. Repertoires were generated with immunoSEQ multiplex PCR, while TCRdb's copy carries only in-frame clones and drops some. The profile shows tens of thousands of clones, approximately 86% of them singletons. The sequence derives from a human donor in good health. Some clones in this sample may be carry-over from other donors' samples. What was sequenced was PBMCs. The chain joins TRBV2 to TRBJ1-2; 8 bases match TRBD1. CDR3 DNA: TGTGCCATGACAGGGGTAGGGGGCTACACCTTC. This translates into CAMTGVGGYTF. The whole variable domain, filled in from reference TRBV2 and TRBJ1-2, reads EPEVTQTPSHQVTQMGQEVILRCVPISNHLYFYWYRQILGQKVEFLVSFYNNEISEKSEIFDDQFSVERPDGSNFTLKIRSTKLEDSAMYFCAMTGVGGYTFGSGTRLTVV.